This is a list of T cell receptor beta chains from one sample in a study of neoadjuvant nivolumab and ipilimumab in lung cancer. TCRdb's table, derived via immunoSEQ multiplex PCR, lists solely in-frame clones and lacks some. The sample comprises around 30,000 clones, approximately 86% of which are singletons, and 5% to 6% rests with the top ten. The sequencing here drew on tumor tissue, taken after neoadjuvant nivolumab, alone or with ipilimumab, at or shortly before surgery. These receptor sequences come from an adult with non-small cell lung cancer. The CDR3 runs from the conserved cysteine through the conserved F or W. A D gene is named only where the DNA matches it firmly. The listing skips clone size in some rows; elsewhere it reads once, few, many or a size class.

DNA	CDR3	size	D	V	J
TGTGCCAGCTCACCACCGGGACAGGCTTACGAGCAGTACTTC	CASSPPGQAYEQYF	once	TRBD1	TRBV18	TRBJ2-7
TGTGCCAGCAGCTTGGATACAACGATTGCCAAAAACATTCAGTACTTC	CASSLDTTIAKNIQYF	-	-	TRBV5-4	TRBJ2-4
TGCGCCAGCAGCCGGGTTACCCCTGAAAAACTGTTTTTT	CASSRVTPEKLFF	-	-	TRBV4-1	TRBJ1-4
TGTGCCAGTAAAAGCCAAGGAGGATCCAACACTGAAGCTTTCTTT	CASKSQGGSNTEAFF	few	-	TRBV19	TRBJ1-1
TGTGCCAGCCACCCCACAGGGGGCACCACTGAAGCTTTCTTT	CASHPTGGTTEAFF	-	TRBD1	TRBV18	TRBJ1-1
TGTGCCAGCAGCTTAGGGGTGGGAGGGGACCTTTCCTACGAGCAGTACTTC	CASSLGVGGDLSYEQYF	-	TRBD2	TRBV7-9	TRBJ2-7
TGTGCCAGCACCCTACTGAACACAGATACGCAGTATTTT	CASTLLNTDTQYF	-	-	TRBV2	TRBJ2-3
TGTGCCAGCAGTTTATTAGGGCGATCCTACAATGAGCAGTTCTTC	CASSLLGRSYNEQFF	-	-	TRBV28	TRBJ2-1
TGTGCCAGCAGCTTGGGCGGGGGGGTAACCTACGAGCAGTACTTC	CASSLGGGVTYEQYF	-	TRBD2	TRBV5-5	TRBJ2-7
TGCAGCGGCACACCGGGAGGAGCGGGGGGGGAGCTGTTTTTT	CSGTPGGAGGELFF	-	TRBD2	TRBV29-1	TRBJ2-2
TGCGCCAGCAGGGTCAGGGCTCCAAACACTGAAGCTTTCTTT	CASRVRAPNTEAFF	few	-	TRBV5-1	TRBJ1-1
TGTGCCAGCTCACCGCAGAGCTATGGCTACACCTTC	CASSPQSYGYTF	-	-	TRBV18	TRBJ1-2
TGTGCCAGCAGCGTAGGGGCAGATACGCAGTATTTT	CASSVGADTQYF	-	-	TRBV9	TRBJ2-3
TGTGCCTGGAGTCGCGGCTATGAAGCTTTCTTT	CAWSRGYEAFF	-	-	TRBV30	TRBJ1-1
TGCGCCAGCAGTGTTATATCTAGCGGGGGGGCCAATGAGCAGTTCTTC	CASSVISSGGANEQFF	-	TRBD2	TRBV10-2	TRBJ2-1
TGCGCCAGCAATGGCGAGGGCCGCACAGATACGCAGTATTTT	CASNGEGRTDTQYF	-	-	TRBV5-1	TRBJ2-3
TGTGCCAGCAGCTACCGTTGGAATGAAAAACTGTTTTTT	CASSYRWNEKLFF	-	-	TRBV7-9	TRBJ1-4
TGTGCCAGCAGCTTACCACAGCTCTACGAGCAGTACTTC	CASSLPQLYEQYF	-	-	TRBV7-2	TRBJ2-7
TGTGCCAGCAGTCCTTATTCATTTAGACAGGGGGTCGGCGGGGAGCTGTTTTTT	CASSPYSFRQGVGGELFF	-	TRBD1	TRBV2	TRBJ2-2
TGCGCCAGCAGCCAAGAAGGGGACAGGGTGATGTATGGCTACACCTTC	CASSQEGDRVMYGYTF	-	TRBD1	TRBV4-1	TRBJ1-2
TGTGCCAGCAGTTACACCAGGGACCAAAATAATTCACCCCTCCACTTT	CASSYTRDQNNSPLHF	-	-	TRBV6-5	TRBJ1-6
TGTGCCAGCAGCTTAGGAACAGGCGAGATGAACACTGAAGCTTTCTTT	CASSLGTGEMNTEAFF	-	-	TRBV11-3	TRBJ1-1
TGTGCCAGCAGCCCCGGGACAGGGGGCGCCTTAGAGACCCAGTACTTC	CASSPGTGGALETQYF	-	TRBD1	TRBV7-9	TRBJ2-5
TGTGCCAGCAGCCGGACTAGCGGGGTTGGAAACTACGAGCAGTACTTC	CASSRTSGVGNYEQYF	-	TRBD2	TRBV5-4	TRBJ2-7
TGCGCCAGCAGCTTTGACAGCTCTGGAAACACCATATATTTT	CASSFDSSGNTIYF	few	-	TRBV5-1	TRBJ1-3
TGTGCCAGCAGCTTCCGGCTTTCCACAGATACGCAGTATTTT	CASSFRLSTDTQYF	-	-	TRBV7-9	TRBJ2-3
TGTGCCAGCAGCTTAGCAAGGGGCCGGAACACTGAAGCTTTCTTT	CASSLARGRNTEAFF	-	-	TRBV11-2	TRBJ1-1
TGTGCCAGCAGCTTGGCGGGGGGCGAGACCCAGTACTTC	CASSLAGGETQYF	-	-	TRBV5-4	TRBJ2-5
TGTGCCAGCAGGGCAGGGTTCGGGACTAGCGGAAATCGCACAGATACGCAGTATTTT	CASRAGFGTSGNRTDTQYF	-	TRBD2	TRBV2	TRBJ2-3
TGTGCCAGCAGCTTAGGAGGGATCGAGCAGTACTTC	CASSLGGIEQYF	-	-	TRBV7-8	TRBJ2-7
TGTGCCAGCAGCTTGGCCGGGTCAGGGGGCCCCTTGGAGTATTTT	CASSLAGSGGPLEYF	-	TRBD1	TRBV5-4	TRBJ2-3
TGTGCCAGCAGTTCACAGGGGAACTATGGCTACACCTTC	CASSSQGNYGYTF	once	TRBD1	TRBV28	TRBJ1-2
TGTGCCAGCAGTAACGGAGTGGCCTACGAGCAGTACTTC	CASSNGVAYEQYF	-	-	TRBV6-5	TRBJ2-7
TGTGCCAGCTCCCCCGGGACAGGGAACTACGAGCAGTACTTC	CASSPGTGNYEQYF	-	TRBD1	TRBV18	TRBJ2-7
TGTGCCTGGGGGACAGGGTCAGGGGCCAAAAACATTCAGTACTTC	CAWGTGSGAKNIQYF	-	TRBD1	TRBV30	TRBJ2-4
TGTGCCAGTAGCTCCGGGACAGGGCGGGAGACCCAGTACTTC	CASSSGTGRETQYF	-	TRBD1	TRBV19	TRBJ2-5
TGCGCCAGCAGCCAGGCTTCAGGGTTTGTCACTGAAGCTTTCTTT	CASSQASGFVTEAFF	-	-	TRBV4-1	TRBJ1-1
TGTGCCAGCAGCTCAGGACAGGGTGGCAATTCACCCCTCCACTTT	CASSSGQGGNSPLHF	-	TRBD1	TRBV7-2	TRBJ1-6
TGTGCCAGCAGCTTAGGGCGTGCGGGACACAAGTACCAAGAGACCCAGTACTTC	CASSLGRAGHKYQETQYF	-	-	TRBV7-6	TRBJ2-5
TGTGCTAGTGGTTCAGGATACGAGCAGTACTTC	CASGSGYEQYF	-	-	TRBV12-5	TRBJ2-7
TGTGCCTGGAGGGGGCAGGGTGATTCACCCCTCCACTTT	CAWRGQGDSPLHF	-	-	TRBV30	TRBJ1-6
TGTGCCAGCAGTGAATTTTGGGTCGCGAACACCGGGGAGCTGTTTTTT	CASSEFWVANTGELFF	-	-	TRBV2	TRBJ2-2
TGCGCCAGCAGCCAAGAGGGGGCAGGGTCGAACACTGAAGCTTTCTTT	CASSQEGAGSNTEAFF	-	-	TRBV4-3	TRBJ1-1
TGTGCTAGTGGTTTCGGACAGGGAGACACAGATACGCAGTATTTT	CASGFGQGDTDTQYF	-	TRBD1	TRBV12-5	TRBJ2-3
TGTGCCAGCAGCTGGGACAATGAGCAGTTCTTC	CASSWDNEQFF	-	-	TRBV5-4	TRBJ2-1
TGTGCCAGCAGCCCGACTAGCGGGAGAGCCCTCTTC	CASSPTSGRALF	-	TRBD2	TRBV5-4	TRBJ2-1
TGCGCCAGCAGCAGGGGGACAGGCGACTACGAGCAGTACTTC	CASSRGTGDYEQYF	-	TRBD1	TRBV4-1	TRBJ2-7
TGCGCCAGCAGGGACATTTATGGTTCCCCGACTACAGTTTACGGGGCCAACGTCCTGACTTTC	CASRDIYGSPTTVYGANVLTF	-	-	TRBV5-1	TRBJ2-6
TGTGCCAGCAGCCTAAAACGGACCTGGGACAGTCCTTCCTACGAGCAGTACTTC	CASSLKRTWDSPSYEQYF	-	TRBD1	TRBV7-9	TRBJ2-7
TGTGCCTGGAGTGTCCCCGGACAGGTGAACACCGGGGAGCTGTTTTTT	CAWSVPGQVNTGELFF	-	TRBD1	TRBV30	TRBJ2-2
TGTGCCAGCAGGGGTCGACGTCGGGTGGGAACTGAAGCTTTCTTT	CASRGRRRVGTEAFF	-	-	TRBV5-6	TRBJ1-1
TGTGCCAGCAGCCTCCGGGACAAGAACACCGGGGAGCTGTTTTTT	CASSLRDKNTGELFF	-	-	TRBV7-9	TRBJ2-2
TGTGCCTGGAGTGTACCGGTCCCCTCTGGGGCCAACGTCCTGACTTTC	CAWSVPVPSGANVLTF	-	-	TRBV30	TRBJ2-6
TGTGCCAGCAGCCCTACGGACCCTAGCTCCTACAATGAGCAGTTCTTC	CASSPTDPSSYNEQFF	-	-	TRBV7-9	TRBJ2-1
TGTGCCAGCAGCCAAAGACAGACGACCGGGGAGCTGTTTTTT	CASSQRQTTGELFF	once	-	TRBV9	TRBJ2-2
TGTGCCAGCTCACCTTTCGACCCTTCCGGGGGGCAAGGCTATGGCTACACCTTC	CASSPFDPSGGQGYGYTF	-	-	TRBV18	TRBJ1-2
TGTGCCAGCAGGGAAGGGGGCGGCCATCGCTACACCTTC	CASREGGGHRYTF	-	TRBD1	TRBV6-1	TRBJ1-2